These 30 T cell receptor beta chains originate from one sample sequenced in a study of T cell responses to AZD1222 COVID-19 vaccine. The method was immunoSEQ multiplex PCR; TCRdb's version includes in-frame clones alone and lacks a portion of them. Of over 95,000 clones in the sample, more than 70% are singletons; the top ten hold 6.5%. This sample comprised peripheral blood, obtained 28 days after the second AZD1222 dose. Receptors originate from an adult who received the AZD1222 COVID-19 vaccine.

The CDR3 loop is CASSSGTGSTSYNEQFF. The CDR3 DNA follows: TGCGCCAGCAGCAGCGGGACAGGGAGTACTTCCTACAATGAGCAGTTCTTC. V gene TRBV5-1 combines with J gene TRBJ2-1; 9 bases are shared with TRBD1. This CDR3 is 17 amino acids long. Germline values: CDR1 SGHRS, CDR2 YFSETQ. After removal of 4 bases from V and 1 base from J, the junction contained 9 bases not matched to a gene.

The V call is TRBV7-2, the J call TRBJ1-1, with 7 bases identical to TRBD1. Losses at the gene ends were 4 bases for V and 4 bases for J; bases not matched to a gene: 6. CDR1 is SGHTA, CDR2 FQGNSA, per germline. The CDR3 runs to 14 residues. CDR3 sequence: CASSSRQGGTEAFF. The CDR3 DNA sequence: TGTGCCAGCAGCTCAAGACAGGGCGGCACTGAAGCTTTCTTT.

The rearrangement links TRBV5-6 to TRBJ2-1, with a tentative D call TRBD2 (7 bases). The CDR3 consists of 15 residues. V was shortened by 7 bases and J by 4 bases, with 18 bases between the two germline ends. Looked up from germline, CDR1 is SGHDT and CDR2 is YYEEEE. This CDR3 reads CASARWGGRYNEQFF. In nucleotides, the CDR3 is TGTGCCAGCGCCCGTTGGGGGGGGCGTTACAATGAGCAGTTCTTC. Full variable domain (remainder filled in from reference TRBV5-6 and TRBJ2-1): DAGVTQSPTHLIKTRGQQVTLRCSPKSGHDTVSWYQQALGQGPQFIFQYYEEEERQRGNFPDRFSGHQFPNYSSELNVNALLLGDSALYLCASARWGGRYNEQFFGPGTRLTVL.

The chain links TRBV11-2 to TRBJ1-5; D is uncertain. This CDR3 comprises 13 residues. Trimming pared 2 bases from V and 4 bases from J, leaving 6 bases between. Germline loops: CDR1 SGHAT, CDR2 FQNNGV. CDR3 sequence reads: CASSLSHNQPQHF. Written as DNA, the CDR3 is TGTGCCAGCAGCTTAAGCCATAATCAGCCCCAGCATTTT.

The chain carries TRBV5-1 and TRBJ1-1, with D perhaps matching TRBD1 (5 bases). Germline CDR1 and CDR2: SGHRS and YFSETQ. This CDR3 contains 15 residues. V dropped 0 bases and J dropped 1 base, with 10 bases sitting between them. CDR3 protein: CASSLEEGRNTEAFF. The CDR3 nucleotides are TGCGCCAGCAGCTTGGAGGAGGGGCGGAACACTGAAGCTTTCTTT.

The chain is built from TRBV6-5 and TRBJ1-2, with TRBD1 as a possible D gene (5 bases). CDR1 MNHEY and CDR2 SVGAGI come from the germline V gene. There are 14 residues in the CDR3. V was shortened by 6 bases and J by 1 base, with 12 bases between the two germline ends. This CDR3 is CASSRDSLNYGYTF. For the CDR3, the DNA is TGTGCCAGCAGCCGGGACTCGCTTAACTATGGCTACACCTTC.

The chain recombines TRBV6-5 with TRBJ1-5; no definite D call. V was clipped by 0 bases and J by 7 bases, with 7 bases between them. The CDR3 extends over 13 amino acids. Germline values: CDR1 MNHEY, CDR2 SVGAGI. The DNA for the CDR3 is TGTGCCAGCAGTTACTCTCGGAACCAGCCCCAGCATTTT. Its protein is CASSYSRNQPQHF.

The chain joins TRBV3-1 (or the pseudogene TRBV3-2) to TRBJ2-7, with D perhaps given as TRBD1 or TRBD2 (6 bases each). Trimming took 4 bases from V and 6 from J, leaving 13 bases between them. The length of the CDR3 is 13 residues. CDR1 is LGHDT and CDR2 is YNNKEL in the germline V gene (reference sequence). In nucleotides, the CDR3 is TGTGCCAGCAGCCGGGGGGCAGGTAGCGAGCAGTACTTC. Amino acids: CASSRGAGSEQYF.

The V gene is TRBV24-1, the J gene TRBJ1-2; D may be TRBD1 (5 bases). Germline CDR1 and CDR2: KGHDR and SFDVKD. V lost 4 bases, J lost 3 bases, and 8 bases lay in between. There are 13 residues in the CDR3. The CDR3 sequence is CATSDRVDYGYTF. The CDR3 DNA follows: TGTGCCACCAGTGACAGGGTTGACTATGGCTACACCTTC.

The rearrangement joins TRBV10-3 to TRBJ2-2; TRBD2 matches 8 bases. The trim removed 0 bases at V and 0 bases at J, leaving 6 bases unmatched. The germline CDR1 and CDR2 sequences are ENHRY and SYGVKD. The CDR3 length is 18 residues. The CDR3 DNA sequence: TGTGCCATCAGTGAGTCATCGGGGGGGCCCTCGAACACCGGGGAGCTGTTTTTT. It codes for CAISESSGGPSNTGELFF.

The rearrangement uses TRBV18 and TRBJ1-2, with 8 nucleotides matching TRBD1. This CDR3 spans 13 amino acids. CDR1 is KGHSH, CDR2 LQKENI, per germline. Trimming took 5 bases from V and 4 from J; bases not matched to a gene: 3. This CDR3 is CASSSDRVYGYTF. CDR3 bases: TGTGCCAGCTCATCGGACAGGGTCTATGGCTACACCTTC.

J is TRBJ1-5 and V is TRBV19, with D possibly being TRBD1 (6 bases). This CDR3 is 13 amino acids long. Germline V CDR1 and CDR2: LNHDA, SQIVND (reference sequence). V was trimmed by 5 bases and J by 7 bases, leaving 12 bases between them. CDR3 loop: CASSRGPGQPQHF. CDR3 nucleotides: TGTGCCAGTAGTCGGGGGCCAGGGCAGCCCCAGCATTTT. The full variable domain, in which reference TRBV19 and TRBJ1-5 provide the parts outside the CDR3, is DGGITQSPKYLFRKEGQNVTLSCEQNLNHDAMYWYRQDPGQGLRLIYYSQIVNDFQKGDIAEGYSVSREKKESFPLTVTSAQKNPTAFYLCASSRGPGQPQHFGDGTRLSIL.

The V call is TRBV5-6, the J call TRBJ1-5, with a weak D call TRBD1 (6 bases). Deletions cut 4 bases from V and 6 bases from J, with 17 bases between. The germline V gene encodes CDR1 SGHDT and CDR2 YYEEEE. The CDR3 has 15 amino acids. The CDR3 is CASSKYGRGRQPQHF. The CDR3 DNA is TGTGCCAGCAGCAAGTATGGCAGGGGACGTCAGCCCCAGCATTTT.

V gene TRBV7-9 combines with J gene TRBJ2-2; the D gene is possibly TRBD1 (7 bases). Germline V lookup: CDR1 SEHNR, CDR2 FQNEAQ (reference sequence). V lost 8 bases and J 0 bases, leaving 13 bases between the germline ends. CDR3 length equals 15 residues. CDR3 protein: CASLQGGPNTGELFF. In DNA, the CDR3 is TGTGCCAGCCTCCAGGGGGGTCCGAACACCGGGGAGCTGTTTTTT.

The J gene is TRBJ2-1, the V gene TRBV5-1; D is uncertain. Germline CDR1 and CDR2: SGHRS and YFSETQ. The CDR3 loop spans 12 amino acids. V lost 0 bases and J lost 7, with 5 bases in between. The CDR3 spells CASSLVINEQFF. The CDR3 DNA sequence: TGCGCCAGCAGCTTGGTAATAAATGAGCAGTTCTTC.

The chain couples TRBV5-1 to TRBJ2-7; D remains unclear. Trimming stripped 1 base from V and 0 bases from J, with 8 bases between. The CDR3 contains 14 residues. Germline values: CDR1 SGHRS, CDR2 YFSETQ. The CDR3 spells CASSLTNPSYEQYF. Written as DNA, the CDR3 is TGCGCCAGCAGCTTGACTAATCCCTCCTACGAGCAGTACTTC.

J is TRBJ2-3 and V is TRBV4-1; D perhaps matches TRBD2 (5 bases). The CDR3 has 15 residues. Per germline, CDR1 MGHRA and CDR2 YSYEKL. V lost 4 bases and J 2 bases, leaving 13 bases between the germline ends. CDR3 nucleotide sequence: TGCGCCAGCAGCCCCGGACTGGGGAACACAGATACGCAGTATTTT. This encodes CASSPGLGNTDTQYF.

The chain couples TRBV4-2 to TRBJ1-3; D may be TRBD1 (5 bases). From germline, CDR1 is LGHNA and CDR2 YNFKEQ. V was cut by 1 base and J by 4 bases, with 14 bases left in between. The CDR3 is made up of 16 amino acids. DNA of the CDR3: TGTGCCAGCAGCCAAGGTGGGGGAAGGTCCGGAAACACCATATATTTT. Translated: CASSQGGGRSGNTIYF.

The V and J genes are TRBV7-3 and TRBJ1-1; D is unresolved. This CDR3 has 13 residues. Between the trimmed V and J ends, which lost 5 bases and 5 bases, there was a span of 12 bases. Germline CDR1 reads SGHTA; CDR2 reads FQGTGA. CDR3: CASSRKPETEAFF. CDR3 DNA: TGTGCCAGCAGCCGAAAACCCGAGACTGAAGCTTTCTTT.

The rearrangement uses TRBV19 and TRBJ1-1; D unclear. CDR1 and CDR2 (germline): LNHDA, SQIVND (reference sequence). Trimming took off 6 bases at V and 4 bases at J, with 15 bases between the two ends. This CDR3 is 14 amino acids long. The CDR3 reads CASRPQEVGTEAFF. CDR3 nucleotides: TGTGCCAGTAGACCCCAGGAGGTAGGCACTGAAGCTTTCTTT.

The chain employs TRBV6-5 and TRBJ2-3; D possibly corresponds to TRBD2 (7 bases). This CDR3 has 16 amino acids. V lost 0 bases and J 7 bases, leaving 17 bases between the germline ends. CDR1 is MNHEY, CDR2 SVGAGI, per germline. The CDR3 loop is CASSYSIWGGAYTQYF. The CDR3 region has the DNA TGTGCCAGCAGTTACTCGATATGGGGGGGGGCATATACGCAGTATTTT.

This rearrangement joins TRBV29-1 to TRBJ1-2, with 10 bases lining up with TRBD1. J lost 3 bases, V lost 6 bases, and 7 bases had no gene match. The CDR3 length is 14 residues. Looked up from germline, CDR1 is SQVTM and CDR2 is ANQGSEA. In DNA form, the CDR3 reads TGCAGCGTAGACGCCGGGACAGGGGACTATGGCTACACCTTC. It codes for CSVDAGTGDYGYTF.

This rearrangement joins TRBV10-1 to TRBJ1-2; the match to TRBD1 covers 7 bases. The germline gives CDR1 WNHNN, CDR2 SYGVQD (reference sequence). The CDR3 runs 14 residues. The V segment lost 6 bases and the J segment 4 bases; nucleotides outside the gene matches: 8. CDR3 in amino acids: CASSEGTASYGYTF. In DNA, the CDR3 is TGCGCCAGCAGCGAGGGGACAGCGAGCTATGGCTACACCTTC.

The chain employs TRBV6-5 and TRBJ2-1; D is perhaps TRBD1 or TRBD2 (5 bases each). Between the trimmed V and J ends, which lost 5 bases and 3 bases, there was a span of 14 bases. The CDR3 totals 15 residues. CDR1 is MNHEY and CDR2 is SVGAGI in the germline V gene. The CDR3 bases are TGTGCCAGCAGTACCACCGGGACCTACTACAATGAGCAGTTCTTC. This gives the protein CASSTTGTYYNEQFF.

The V call is TRBV4-1, the J call TRBJ1-6, with D possibly being TRBD1 (5 bases). The CDR3 extends over 18 amino acids. Trimming removed 0 bases at V and 5 bases at J, with 17 bases between. CDR1 MGHRA and CDR2 YSYEKL come from the germline V gene. CDR3: CASSQDSVQGGHNSPLHF. The DNA of the CDR3 is TGCGCCAGCAGCCAAGATAGTGTCCAGGGAGGGCATAATTCACCCCTCCACTTT.

The chain carries TRBV3-1 (or the pseudogene TRBV3-2) and TRBJ1-2, with D hard to call. This CDR3 spans 12 amino acids. In germline, CDR1 is LGHDT, CDR2 YNNKEL (reference sequence). V lost 1 base and J lost 7, with 7 bases in between. The CDR3 nucleotides are TGTGCCAGCAGCCAAGTGAAGGGTGGCTACACCTTC. Amino acid sequence: CASSQVKGGYTF.

The chain employs TRBV19 and TRBJ2-1; no reliable D call. Looked up from germline, CDR1 is LNHDA and CDR2 is SQIVND (reference sequence). This CDR3 contains 15 residues. Trimming pared 0 bases from V and 0 bases from J, leaving 6 bases between. In DNA, the CDR3 is TGTGCCAGTAGTATAGATGTGAGCTCCTACAATGAGCAGTTCTTC. This gives the protein CASSIDVSSYNEQFF.

The V gene is TRBV5-6, the J gene TRBJ2-7, with unresolved D. The CDR3 length is 11 residues. Deletions cut 4 bases from V and 2 bases from J, with 4 bases between. The germline V gene encodes CDR1 SGHDT and CDR2 YYEEEE. The CDR3 DNA is TGTGCCAGCAGCATGACCTACGAGCAGTACTTC. This gives the protein CASSMTYEQYF.

The table lists this clone with a count of one. The J gene is TRBJ2-3, the V gene TRBV4-1, with D maybe TRBD1 (6 bases). The CDR3 has 17 amino acids. Germline lookup yields CDR1 MGHRA and CDR2 YSYEKL. The V end was cut by 7 bases, the J end by 3 bases, with 23 bases between. The CDR3 DNA is TGCGCCAGCACCTTCCGGGACACCACCCGAGGAACAGATACGCAGTATTTT. This encodes CASTFRDTTRGTDTQYF.

The V and J genes are TRBV20-1 and TRBJ2-5, with D unresolved. Germline V gene lookup returns CDR1 DFQATT and CDR2 SNEGSKA (reference sequence). There are 13 residues in the CDR3. The ends were cut back, 6 bases at V and 1 base at J, with 12 bases in the middle. The CDR3 loop is CSASYSVQETQYF. The CDR3 DNA reads as TGCAGTGCCAGTTACTCGGTCCAAGAGACCCAGTACTTC.